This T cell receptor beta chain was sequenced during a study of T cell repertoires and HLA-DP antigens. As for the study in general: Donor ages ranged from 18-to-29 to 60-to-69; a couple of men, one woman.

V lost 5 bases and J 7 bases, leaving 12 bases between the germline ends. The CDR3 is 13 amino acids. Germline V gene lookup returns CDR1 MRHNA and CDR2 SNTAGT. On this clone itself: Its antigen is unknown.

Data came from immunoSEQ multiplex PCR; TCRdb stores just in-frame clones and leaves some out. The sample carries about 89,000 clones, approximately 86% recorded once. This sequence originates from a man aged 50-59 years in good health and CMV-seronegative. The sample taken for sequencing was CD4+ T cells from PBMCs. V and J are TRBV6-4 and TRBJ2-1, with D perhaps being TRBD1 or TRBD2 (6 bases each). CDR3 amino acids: CASSMGGGNEQFF. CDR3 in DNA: TGTGCCAGCAGTATGGGGGGCGGGAATGAGCAGTTCTTC.